This T cell receptor beta chain came from a study of monozygotic twins with cystic fibrosis. Points from the study as a whole: Age, concordance and disease severity did not associate with shared CDR3 numbers.

The table came from immunoSEQ multiplex PCR; TCRdb's copy has only in-frame clones and leaves some out. The sample records about 19,000 clones, approximately 97% being singletons. Comments on this clone: No antigen is known for it.

The V segment lost 4 bases and the J segment 5 bases; nucleotides outside the gene matches: 16. CDR1 and CDR2 (germline): MNHNS, SASEGT. The CDR3 totals 17 residues. Sequenced input: blood. The clonotype originates from a woman in her 30s with cystic fibrosis. J is TRBJ2-7 and V is TRBV6-1; 8 positions match TRBD1. The CDR3 DNA sequence: TGTGCCAGCAGTGCAAAGAGCGTAAGGACAGGGACCAACGAGCAGTACTTC. Protein product: CASSAKSVRTGTNEQYF.